Listed here are 6 T cell receptor beta chains from one sample, sequenced in a study of post-analysis software for immune sequencing data. General study points: When patients were compared with controls, a handful of TRBV segments were more frequent, TRBV5-6, TRBV5-1 and TRBV20-1 among them.

The antigens of these receptors remain unknown. Presence of unique molecular identifiers characterized the TCR beta cDNA libraries. Each CDR3 protein gets one entry after TCRdb re-called the PCR reads with MiXCR. The table lists over 300,000 distinct CDR3 sequences, around 37% of them singletons. The specimen was blood. All receptors derive from a girl aged 5 to 17 with multiple sclerosis.

This chain connects TRBV27 to TRBJ1-2; D is undetermined. This CDR3 has 14 residues. Germline assignment: CDR1 MNHEY and CDR2 SMNVEV (reference sequence). The V end was cut by 2 bases, the J end by 5 bases, with 12 bases between. The CDR3 spells CASSLGPVRYGYTF. The CDR3 nucleotides are TGTGCCAGCAGTTTAGGACCTGTTCGATATGGCTACACCTTC.

This clonotype was seen a few times. The rearrangement links TRBV29-1 to TRBJ1-2; tentatively, D is TRBD1 (6 bases). Trimming left V 7 bases short and J 7 bases short, with 16 bases between. The CDR3 length is 12 residues. Germline V CDR1 and CDR2: SQVTM, ANQGSEA. The CDR3 loop reads CSARDKLGGYTF. The CDR3, as DNA: TGCAGCGCTCGGGACAAGCTGGGTGGCTACACCTTC. The full variable domain, with the rest looked up from reference TRBV29-1 and TRBJ1-2, is SAVISQKPSRDICQRGTSLTIQCQVDSQVTMMFWYRQQPGQSLTLIATANQGSEATYESGFVIDKFPISRPNLTFSTLTVSNMSPEDSSIYLCSARDKLGGYTFGSGTRLTVV.

This sequence joins TRBV4-1 and TRBJ2-2; no clear D. Germline CDR1 and CDR2: MGHRA and YSYEKL. This CDR3 region has 15 residues. V was cut by 4 bases and J by 3 bases, with 12 bases left in between. This CDR3 is CASSRTDGYTGELFF. The CDR3 DNA reads TGCGCCAGCAGCCGGACGGACGGTTACACCGGGGAGCTGTTTTTT.

This clonotype has only a few counts. One end of the junction fails to match germline, which may point to a read error. The chain combines TRBV10-3 with TRBJ1-2; 7 positions match TRBD1. There are 14 residues in the CDR3. Germline CDR1 reads ENHRY; CDR2 reads SYGVKD. The CDR3 here is CAINESVGGFGYTF. The CDR3 region has the DNA TGTGCCATCAATGAGTCGGTAGGGGGCTTTGGCTACACCTTC.

The chain carries TRBV29-1 and TRBJ2-1; weak D call: TRBD1 (8 bases). Trimming shortened V by 6 bases and J by 6 bases, and 24 bases separated the two germline ends. The CDR3 sequence is 16 residues long. The germline V gene encodes CDR1 SQVTM and CDR2 ANQGSEA. The CDR3 here is CSVDRVRAGLSNEQFF. The CDR3 DNA follows: TGCAGCGTGGACAGGGTACGAGCGGGACTTAGCAATGAGCAGTTCTTC.

This clonotype has more than one count but fewer than ten. The chain couples TRBV29-1 to TRBJ2-5, with 11 bases fitting TRBD2. CDR3 length: 19 amino acids. J gave up 5 bases and V 0 bases, and 17 bases lay outside the gene matches. The V gene's germline CDR1 is SQVTM and CDR2 ANQGSEA. The CDR3 DNA follows: TGCAGCGTTGAAGATCTTAACTACGCTAGCGGGGGGCAGACGGAGACCCAGTACTTC. Protein sequence: CSVEDLNYASGGQTETQYF.